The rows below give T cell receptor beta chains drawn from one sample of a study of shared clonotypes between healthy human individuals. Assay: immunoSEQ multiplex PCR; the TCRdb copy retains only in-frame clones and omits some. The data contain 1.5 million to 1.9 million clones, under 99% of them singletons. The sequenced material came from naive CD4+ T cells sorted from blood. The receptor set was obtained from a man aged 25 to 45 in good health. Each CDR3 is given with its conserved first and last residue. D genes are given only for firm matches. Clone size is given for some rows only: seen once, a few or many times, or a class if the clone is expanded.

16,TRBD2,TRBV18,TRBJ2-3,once,TGTGCCAGCTCACCACGGCTAGCGGTAACCACAGATACGCAGTATTTT,CASSPRLAVTTDTQYF
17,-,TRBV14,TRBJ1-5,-,TGTGCCAGCAGCCAAGACGCATTGCCGGACAGAAATCAGCCCCAGCATTTT,CASSQDALPDRNQPQHF
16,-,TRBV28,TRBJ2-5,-,TGTGCCAGCAGCCGGTATCTCGGGGCGATCCAAGAGACCCAGTACTTC,CASSRYLGAIQETQYF
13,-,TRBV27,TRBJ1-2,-,TGTGCCAGCAGCCGAACAGTTAACTATGGCTACACCTTC,CASSRTVNYGYTF
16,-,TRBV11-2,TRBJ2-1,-,TGTGCCAGCAGCCTTGAAGGGGGGAGCTCCTACAATGAGCAGTTCTTC,CASSLEGGSSYNEQFF
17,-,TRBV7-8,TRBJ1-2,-,TGTGCCAGCAGCTTAGACCGTGGTATGGGATACGGGGAGGGCTACACCTTC,CASSLDRGMGYGEGYTF
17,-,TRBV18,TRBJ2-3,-,TGTGCCAGCCGAGGGGAGGTCTCTTGGAGCTCGGGGGATACGCAGTATTTT,CASRGEVSWSSGDTQYF
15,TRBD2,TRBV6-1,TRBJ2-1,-,TGTGCCAGCAGATGGGAGGGCAGCTCCTACAATGAGCAGTTCTTC,CASRWEGSSYNEQFF
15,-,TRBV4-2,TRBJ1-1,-,TGTGCCAGCAGCCAAGCGGGACAAAAGAACACTGAAGCTTTCTTT,CASSQAGQKNTEAFF
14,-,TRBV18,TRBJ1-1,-,TGTGCCAGCTCACGTGTGGGCATGAACACTGAAGCTTTCTTT,CASSRVGMNTEAFF
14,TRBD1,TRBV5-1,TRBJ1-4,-,TGCGCCAGCAGGGAAGACAGGGGGCGAGAAAAACTGTTTTTT,CASREDRGREKLFF
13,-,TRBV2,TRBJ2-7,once,TGTGCCAGCAGTGGCAGGGGTACGGGCGAGCAGTACTTC,CASSGRGTGEQYF
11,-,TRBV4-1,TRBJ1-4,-,TGCGCCAGCAGCCAGAATGAAAAACTGTTTTTT,CASSQNEKLFF
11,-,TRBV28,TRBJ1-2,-,TGTGCCAGCAGGGGTGCCTATGGCTACACCTTC,CASRGAYGYTF
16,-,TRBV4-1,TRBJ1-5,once,TGCGCCAGCAGCCAAGATTCGCCTACAGGGAGAAAGCCCCAGCATTTT,CASSQDSPTGRKPQHF
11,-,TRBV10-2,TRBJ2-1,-,TGCGCCAGCATATCGGGGAATGAGCAGTTCTTC,CASISGNEQFF
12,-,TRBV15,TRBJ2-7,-,TGTGCCACCAGCAGGGGGGGCTACGAGCAGTACTTC,CATSRGGYEQYF
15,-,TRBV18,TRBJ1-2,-,TGTGCCAGCTCACCGGGGGGCACTTTCCGCTATGGCTACACCTTC,CASSPGGTFRYGYTF
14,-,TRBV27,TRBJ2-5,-,TGTGCCAGCAGTTTAGGGGGCGCAGAAGAGACCCAGTACTTC,CASSLGGAEETQYF
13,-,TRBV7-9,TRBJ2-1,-,TGTGCCAGCAGCTTAGCCAAAAACAATGAGCAGTTCTTC,CASSLAKNNEQFF
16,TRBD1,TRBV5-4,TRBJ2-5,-,TGTGCCAGCAGCCAAGGGGGCCAGACACCTCAAGAGACCCAGTACTTC,CASSQGGQTPQETQYF
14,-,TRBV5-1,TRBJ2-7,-,TGCGCCAGCAGCCCCGGGACCAAACACCACGAGCAGTACTTC,CASSPGTKHHEQYF
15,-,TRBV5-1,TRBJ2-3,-,TGCGCCAGCAGCTTGATGGGATCTCACACAGATACGCAGTATTTT,CASSLMGSHTDTQYF
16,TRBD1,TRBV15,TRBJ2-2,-,TGTGCCACCAGCAGAGCGGGACAGCCGAACACCGGGGAGCTGTTTTTT,CATSRAGQPNTGELFF